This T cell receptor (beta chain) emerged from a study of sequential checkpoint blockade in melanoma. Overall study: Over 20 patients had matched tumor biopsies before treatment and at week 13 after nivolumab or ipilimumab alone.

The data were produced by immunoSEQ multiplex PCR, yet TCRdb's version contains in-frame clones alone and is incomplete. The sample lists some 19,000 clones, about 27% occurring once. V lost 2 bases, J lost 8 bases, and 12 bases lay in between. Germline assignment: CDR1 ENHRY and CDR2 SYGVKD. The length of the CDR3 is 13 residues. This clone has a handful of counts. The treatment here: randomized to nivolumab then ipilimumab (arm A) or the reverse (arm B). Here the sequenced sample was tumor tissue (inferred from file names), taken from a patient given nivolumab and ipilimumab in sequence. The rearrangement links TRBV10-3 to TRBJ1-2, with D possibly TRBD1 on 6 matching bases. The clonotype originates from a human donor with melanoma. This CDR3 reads CAISEGGGKGYTF. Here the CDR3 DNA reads TGTGCCATCAGTGAGGGAGGGGGAAAGGGCTACACCTTC.